This record covers a single T cell receptor beta chain. This record belongs to a study of blood T cell repertoires in COVID-19. Study at large: Sites in the United States, Italy and Spain provided acute and convalescent COVID-19 samples.

Authors' data handling: The authors estimated nucleated cell counts from reference gene primer amplification. Here immunoSEQ multiplex PCR was the method, and the copy in TCRdb shows in-frame clones only, minus some. V, J and clone size are those of that table, while D and trimming were read from the DNA. The profile covers about 210,000 clones, with more than 80% appearing a single time and 1.2% taken by the ten largest. Looked up from germline, CDR1 is SQVTM and CDR2 is ANQGSEA. The CDR3 sequence is 14 residues long. Losses at the gene ends were 6 bases for V and 5 bases for J; bases not matched to a gene: 7. Participants were aged 18 to 89 years from 20 to 30 US areas. Self-reported history from a screening survey and questionnaire set each donor's cohort.

The source is a man aged 30 to 45 who had recovered from COVID-19. The rearrangement uses TRBV29-1 and TRBJ2-2, with 9 bases that match TRBD1. Sequenced material: PBMCs or T cells enriched from blood (not recorded which). The DNA for the CDR3 is TGCAGCGTCGCCGGGACAGGGAAGACCGGGGAGCTGTTTTTT. This gives the protein CSVAGTGKTGELFF.